This T cell receptor (beta chain) stems from a study of blood T cell repertoires in COVID-19 (dated by TCRdb to about 2020). For context, the study as a whole: Samples from collaborators originated in the United States, Italy and Spain and spanned both the acute and convalescent phases of COVID-19. Deeply sampled blood TCRbeta repertoires from subjects exposed to, actively infected with, or recovered from COVID-19 were included in the dataset. The sample metadata nearly always contained a de-identified subject ID, COVID-19 status, age in years and sex. The repertoires were released in a freely available public database intended as a resource for research on the immune response to SARS-CoV-2. The material from the prospective study consisted of cDNA or gDNA derived from T cells, B-cell-depleted T cells, or PBMCs. Where available, HLA class I and class II types were obtained from metadata supplied by the sample provider rather than from assay-based typing. The samples were drawn from two sources: the first 160 participants of the ongoing ImmuneRACE study, and approximately 1,300 subjects contributed by 6 global collaborators. Study-level results and caveats: The quantity of clinical and demographic metadata differed by source and by participant and was supplied without curation.

A word on this clone: The antigen it binds to is not known. Per-base quality was not reported, and no clone a single base away is much larger than it.

TCRbeta CDR3 regions were amplified from genomic DNA by means of the immunoSEQ Assay, a bias-controlled multiplex PCR. The published analysis was carried out like this. Nucleated cell counts per sample were estimated from amplification of reference gene primers within the assay. Sequence reads were collapsed and filtered to measure the absolute abundance of every unique TCRbeta CDR3 rearrangement. Productive Simpson clonality was computed per sample as the square root of Simpson's diversity index over productive rearrangements. Held by TCRdb, this immuneACCESS table contains in-frame sequences only and omits some clones. Under half of the omission traces to an unresolved V gene where checked; the cause of the rest is unknown. The V and J calls and clone size were taken over from that table, and D and trimming were inferred from the DNA. The sample table lists roughly 96,000 clones, around 81% of them with a count of one. 4.1% of the sample belongs to the ten largest clones.

The CDR3 covers 14 residues, taking in both the cysteine and the phenylalanine. The entry retains the CDR3 DNA only, 42 bases that are in frame from base 1. Each collaborating institution followed its own protocols to collect whole blood in K2EDTA tubes. For TCRbeta analysis, collaborator samples were shipped as frozen whole blood, as isolated PBMCs, or as DNA extracted from either sample type. The rearrangement joined TRBV21-1 to TRBJ1-1; the D call TRBD1 from the table was never checked on the DNA. TRBV21-1 is a known pseudogene. Sample: peripheral blood. This TCR came from a man in his fifties or sixties with acute or convalescent COVID-19. CDR3 reads: CASSTDRVNTEAFF. DNA sequence: TGTGCCAGCAGCACCGACAGGGTGAACACTGAAGCTTTCTTT.